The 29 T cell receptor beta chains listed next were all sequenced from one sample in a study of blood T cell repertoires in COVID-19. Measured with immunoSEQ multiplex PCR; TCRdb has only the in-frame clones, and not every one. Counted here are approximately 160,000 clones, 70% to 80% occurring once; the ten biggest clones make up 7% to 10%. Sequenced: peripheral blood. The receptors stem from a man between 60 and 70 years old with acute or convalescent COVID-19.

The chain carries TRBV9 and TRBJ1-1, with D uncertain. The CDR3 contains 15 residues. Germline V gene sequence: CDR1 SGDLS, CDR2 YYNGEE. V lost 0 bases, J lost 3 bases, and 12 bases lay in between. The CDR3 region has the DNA TGTGCCAGCAGCGTAGCGTTTCGGCAGGACACTGAAGCTTTCTTT. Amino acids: CASSVAFRQDTEAFF. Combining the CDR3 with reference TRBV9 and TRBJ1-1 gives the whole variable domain DSGVTQTPKHLITATGQRVTLRCSPRSGDLSVYWYQQSLDQGLQFLIQYYNGEERAKGNILERFSAQQFPDLHSELNLSSLELGDSALYFCASSVAFRQDTEAFFGQGTRLTVV.

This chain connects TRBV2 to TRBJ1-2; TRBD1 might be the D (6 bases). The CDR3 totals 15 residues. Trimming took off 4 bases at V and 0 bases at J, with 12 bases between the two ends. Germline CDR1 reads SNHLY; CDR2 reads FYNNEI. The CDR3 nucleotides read TGTGCCAGCAGTGGGTCGGCAGGGGCTAACTATGGCTACACCTTC. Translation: CASSGSAGANYGYTF.

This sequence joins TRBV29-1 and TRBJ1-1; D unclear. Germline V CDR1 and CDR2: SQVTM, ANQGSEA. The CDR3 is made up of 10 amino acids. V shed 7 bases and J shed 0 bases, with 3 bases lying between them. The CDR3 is CSGMNTEAFF. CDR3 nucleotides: TGCAGCGGTATGAACACTGAAGCTTTCTTT.

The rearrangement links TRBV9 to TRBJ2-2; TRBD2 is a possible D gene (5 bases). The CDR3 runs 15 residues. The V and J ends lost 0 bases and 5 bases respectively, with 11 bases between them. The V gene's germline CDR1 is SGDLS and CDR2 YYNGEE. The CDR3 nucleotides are TGTGCCAGCAGCGTAGCCCACCGGAGGACCGGGGAGCTGTTTTTT. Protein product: CASSVAHRRTGELFF.

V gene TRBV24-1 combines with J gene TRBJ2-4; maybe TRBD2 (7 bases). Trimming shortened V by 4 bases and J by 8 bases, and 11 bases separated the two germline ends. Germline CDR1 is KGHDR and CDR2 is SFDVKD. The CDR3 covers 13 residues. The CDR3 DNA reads TGTGCCACCAGTGAGGGGGGGCGCGACATTCAGTACTTC. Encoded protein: CATSEGGRDIQYF.

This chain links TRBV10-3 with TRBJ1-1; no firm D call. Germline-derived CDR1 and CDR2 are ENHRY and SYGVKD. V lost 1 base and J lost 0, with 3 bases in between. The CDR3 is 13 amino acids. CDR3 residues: CAISEWLNTEAFF. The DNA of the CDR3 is TGTGCCATCAGTGAGTGGCTGAACACTGAAGCTTTCTTT.

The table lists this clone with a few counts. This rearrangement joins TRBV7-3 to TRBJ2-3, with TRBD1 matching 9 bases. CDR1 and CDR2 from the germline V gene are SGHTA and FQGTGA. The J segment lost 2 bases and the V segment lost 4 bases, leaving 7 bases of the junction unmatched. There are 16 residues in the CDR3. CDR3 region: CASSSGTGSVTDTQYF. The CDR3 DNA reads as TGTGCCAGCAGCTCAGGGACAGGGTCTGTCACAGATACGCAGTATTTT. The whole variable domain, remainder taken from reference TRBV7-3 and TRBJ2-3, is GAGVSQTPSNKVTEKGKYVELRCDPISGHTALYWYRQSLGQGPEFLIYFQGTGAADDSGLPNDRFFAVRPEGSVSTLKIQRTERGDSAVYLCASSSGTGSVTDTQYFGPGTRLTVL.

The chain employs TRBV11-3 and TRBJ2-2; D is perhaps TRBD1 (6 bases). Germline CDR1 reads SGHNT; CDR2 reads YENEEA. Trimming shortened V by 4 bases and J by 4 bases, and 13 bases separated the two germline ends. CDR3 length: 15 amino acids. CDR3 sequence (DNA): TGTGCCAGCAGCTCAGCCCTGGACAGCACCGGGGAGCTGTTTTTT. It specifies CASSSALDSTGELFF.

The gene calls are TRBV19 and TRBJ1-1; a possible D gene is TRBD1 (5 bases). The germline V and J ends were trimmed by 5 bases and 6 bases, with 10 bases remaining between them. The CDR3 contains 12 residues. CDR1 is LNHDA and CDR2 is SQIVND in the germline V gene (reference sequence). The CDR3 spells CASSRGSAEAFF. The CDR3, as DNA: TGTGCCAGTAGTCGGGGGAGCGCTGAAGCTTTCTTT. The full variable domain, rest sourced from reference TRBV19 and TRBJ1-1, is DGGITQSPKYLFRKEGQNVTLSCEQNLNHDAMYWYRQDPGQGLRLIYYSQIVNDFQKGDIAEGYSVSREKKESFPLTVTSAQKNPTAFYLCASSRGSAEAFFGQGTRLTVV.

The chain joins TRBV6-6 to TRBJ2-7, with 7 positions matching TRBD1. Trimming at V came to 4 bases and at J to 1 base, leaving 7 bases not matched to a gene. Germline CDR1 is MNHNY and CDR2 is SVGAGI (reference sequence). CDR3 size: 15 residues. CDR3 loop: CASSSRGQLSYEQYF. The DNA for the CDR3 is TGTGCCAGCAGTTCCCGGGGACAGTTATCCTACGAGCAGTACTTC.

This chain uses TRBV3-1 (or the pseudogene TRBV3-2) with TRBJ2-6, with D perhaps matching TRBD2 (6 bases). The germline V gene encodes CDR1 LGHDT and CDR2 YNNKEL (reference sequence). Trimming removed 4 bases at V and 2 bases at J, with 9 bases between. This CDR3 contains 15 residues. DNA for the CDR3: TGTGCCAGCAGCCTCCGGAGGGCTGGGGCCAACGTCCTGACTTTC. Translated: CASSLRRAGANVLTF.

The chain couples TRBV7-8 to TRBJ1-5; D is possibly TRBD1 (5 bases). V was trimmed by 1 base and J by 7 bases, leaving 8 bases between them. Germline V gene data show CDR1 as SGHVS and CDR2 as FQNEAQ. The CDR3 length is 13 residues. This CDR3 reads CASSLVREQPQHF. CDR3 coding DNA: TGTGCCAGCAGCTTAGTCAGGGAACAGCCCCAGCATTTT. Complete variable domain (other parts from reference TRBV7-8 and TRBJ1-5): GAGVSQSPRYKVAKRGQDVALRCDPISGHVSLFWYQQALGQGPEFLTYFQNEAQLDKSGLPSDRFFAERPEGSVSTLKIQRTQQEDSAVYLCASSLVREQPQHFGDGTRLSIL.

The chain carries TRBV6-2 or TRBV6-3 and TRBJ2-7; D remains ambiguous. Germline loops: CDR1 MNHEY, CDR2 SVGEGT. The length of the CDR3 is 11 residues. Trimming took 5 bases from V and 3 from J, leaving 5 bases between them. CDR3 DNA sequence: TGTGCCAGCAGTCTTCTCTACGAGCAGTACTTC. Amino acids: CASSLLYEQYF.

CDR3 bases: TGTGCTAGTGGTTTGCTCACAGGGGGCGGGGAGACCCAGTACTTC. It yields the protein CASGLLTGGGETQYF. The gene calls are TRBV12-5 and TRBJ2-5; 9 bases map to TRBD1. In germline, CDR1 is LGHNT, CDR2 FRNRAP. The CDR3 has 15 residues. V trimming: 2 bases; J trimming: 5 bases; junction bases outside the gene matches: 6. Full variable domain (outside the CDR3, taken from reference TRBV12-5 and TRBJ2-5): DARVTQTPRHKVTEMGQEVTMRCQPILGHNTVFWYRQTMMQGLELLAYFRNRAPLDDSGMPKDRFSAEMPDATLATLKIQPSEPRDSAVYFCASGLLTGGGETQYFGPGTRLLVL.

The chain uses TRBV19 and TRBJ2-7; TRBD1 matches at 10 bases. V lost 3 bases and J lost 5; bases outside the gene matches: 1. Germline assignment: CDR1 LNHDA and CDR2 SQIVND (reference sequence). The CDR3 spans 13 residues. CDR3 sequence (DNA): TGTGCCAGTAGTATGACAGGGGGCAACGAGCAGTACTTC. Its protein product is CASSMTGGNEQYF.

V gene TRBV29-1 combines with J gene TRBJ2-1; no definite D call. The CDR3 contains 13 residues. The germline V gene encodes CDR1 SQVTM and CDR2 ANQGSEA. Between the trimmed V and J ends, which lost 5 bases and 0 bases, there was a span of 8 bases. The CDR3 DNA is TGCAGCGTTAGAAGCGACTCCTACAATGAGCAGTTCTTC. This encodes CSVRSDSYNEQFF.

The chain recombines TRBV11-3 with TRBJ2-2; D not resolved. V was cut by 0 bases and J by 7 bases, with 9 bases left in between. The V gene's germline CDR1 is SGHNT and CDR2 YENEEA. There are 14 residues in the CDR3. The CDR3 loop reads CASSLEAQIGELFF. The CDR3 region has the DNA TGTGCCAGCAGCTTAGAGGCCCAGATCGGGGAGCTGTTTTTT.

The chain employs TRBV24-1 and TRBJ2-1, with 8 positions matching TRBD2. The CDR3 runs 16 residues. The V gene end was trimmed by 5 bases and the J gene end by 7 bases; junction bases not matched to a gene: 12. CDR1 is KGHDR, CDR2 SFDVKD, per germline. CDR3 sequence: CATSAARGGGANEQFF. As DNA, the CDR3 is TGTGCCACCAGTGCCGCCCGGGGGGGCGGAGCGAATGAGCAGTTCTTC.

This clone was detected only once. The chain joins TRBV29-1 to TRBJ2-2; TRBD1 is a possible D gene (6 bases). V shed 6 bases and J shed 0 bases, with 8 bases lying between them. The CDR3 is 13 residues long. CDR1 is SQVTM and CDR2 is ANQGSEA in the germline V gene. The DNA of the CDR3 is TGCAGCGTAGACAGGTCGAACACCGGGGAGCTGTTTTTT. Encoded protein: CSVDRSNTGELFF.

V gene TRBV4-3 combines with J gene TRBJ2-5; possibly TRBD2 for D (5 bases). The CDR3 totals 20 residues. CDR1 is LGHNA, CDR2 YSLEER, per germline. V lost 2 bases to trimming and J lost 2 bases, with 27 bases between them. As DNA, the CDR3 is TGCGCCAGCAGCCAAAAGGTTTCATATCGGACCGAGACTAATCAAGAGACCCAGTACTTC. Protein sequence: CASSQKVSYRTETNQETQYF.

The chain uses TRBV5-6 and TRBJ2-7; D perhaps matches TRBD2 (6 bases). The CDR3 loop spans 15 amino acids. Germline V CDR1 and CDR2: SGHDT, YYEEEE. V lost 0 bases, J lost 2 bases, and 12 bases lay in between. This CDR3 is CASSLEAGGAYEQYF. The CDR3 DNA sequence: TGTGCCAGCAGCTTGGAGGCAGGAGGGGCCTACGAGCAGTACTTC.

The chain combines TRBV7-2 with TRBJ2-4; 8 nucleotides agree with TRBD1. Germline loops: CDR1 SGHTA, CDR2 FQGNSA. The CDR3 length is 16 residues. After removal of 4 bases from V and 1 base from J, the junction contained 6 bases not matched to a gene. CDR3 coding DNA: TGTGCCAGCAGCTCATCGGGACAGGCGGCCAAAAACATTCAGTACTTC. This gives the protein CASSSSGQAAKNIQYF.

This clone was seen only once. The CDR3 region is CAWSQYGGYEQYF. The CDR3 nucleotides are TGTGCCTGGTCTCAATACGGAGGCTACGAGCAGTACTTC. The chain recombines TRBV30 with TRBJ2-7; TRBD2 might be the D (5 bases). The V gene lost 5 bases and the J gene lost 3 bases, with 14 bases spanning the gap. Germline V CDR1 and CDR2: GTSNPN, SVGIG (reference sequence). The CDR3 extends over 13 amino acids.

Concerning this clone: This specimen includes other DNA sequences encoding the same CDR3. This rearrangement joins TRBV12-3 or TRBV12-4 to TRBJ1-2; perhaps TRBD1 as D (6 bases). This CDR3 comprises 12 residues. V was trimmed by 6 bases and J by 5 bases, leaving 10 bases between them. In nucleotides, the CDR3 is TGTGCCAGCAGCCCAACAGGGTATGGCTACACCTTC. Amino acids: CASSPTGYGYTF.

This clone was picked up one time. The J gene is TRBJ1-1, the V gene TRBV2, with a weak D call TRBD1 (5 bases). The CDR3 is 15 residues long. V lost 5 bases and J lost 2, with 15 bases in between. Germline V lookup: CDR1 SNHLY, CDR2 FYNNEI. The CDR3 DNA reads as TGTGCCAGCAGTTACTCGACAGCAATCAACACTGAAGCTTTCTTT. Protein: CASSYSTAINTEAFF.

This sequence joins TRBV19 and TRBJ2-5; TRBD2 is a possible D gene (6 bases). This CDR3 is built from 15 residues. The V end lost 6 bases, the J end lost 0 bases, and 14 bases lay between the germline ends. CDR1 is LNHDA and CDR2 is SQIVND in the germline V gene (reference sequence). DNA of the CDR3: TGTGCCAGTAGCCCCGGGACTGCTCACCAAGAGACCCAGTACTTC. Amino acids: CASSPGTAHQETQYF.

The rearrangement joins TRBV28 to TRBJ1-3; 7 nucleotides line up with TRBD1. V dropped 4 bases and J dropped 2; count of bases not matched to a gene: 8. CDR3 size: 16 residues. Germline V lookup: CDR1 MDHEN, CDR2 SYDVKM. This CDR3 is CASSSGYQGAGNTIYF. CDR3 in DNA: TGTGCCAGCAGTTCGGGGTATCAGGGGGCTGGAAACACCATATATTTT.

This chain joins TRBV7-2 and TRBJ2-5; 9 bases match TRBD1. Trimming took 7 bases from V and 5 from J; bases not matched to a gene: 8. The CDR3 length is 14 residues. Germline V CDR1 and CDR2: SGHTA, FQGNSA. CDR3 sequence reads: CASTLGQGHETQYF. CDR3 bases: TGTGCCAGCACACTCGGACAGGGGCACGAGACCCAGTACTTC.

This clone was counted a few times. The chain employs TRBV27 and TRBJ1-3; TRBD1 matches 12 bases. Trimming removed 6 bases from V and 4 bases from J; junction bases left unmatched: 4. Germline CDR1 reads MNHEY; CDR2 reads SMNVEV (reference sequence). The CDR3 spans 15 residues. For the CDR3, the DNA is TGTGCCAGCAGGGGACAGGGGGCGCGAGGAAACACCATATATTTT. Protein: CASRGQGARGNTIYF.